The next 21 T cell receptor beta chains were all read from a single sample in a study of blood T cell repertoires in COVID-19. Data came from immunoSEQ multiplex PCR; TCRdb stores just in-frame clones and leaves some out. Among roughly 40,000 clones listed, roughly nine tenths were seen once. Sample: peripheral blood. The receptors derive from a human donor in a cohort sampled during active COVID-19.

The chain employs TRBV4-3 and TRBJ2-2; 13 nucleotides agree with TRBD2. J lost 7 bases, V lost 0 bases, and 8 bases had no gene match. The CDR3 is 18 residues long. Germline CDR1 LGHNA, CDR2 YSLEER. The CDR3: CASSQEGLAGDSGGELFF. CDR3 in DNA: TGCGCCAGCAGCCAAGAAGGACTAGCGGGAGACTCGGGCGGGGAGCTGTTTTTT.

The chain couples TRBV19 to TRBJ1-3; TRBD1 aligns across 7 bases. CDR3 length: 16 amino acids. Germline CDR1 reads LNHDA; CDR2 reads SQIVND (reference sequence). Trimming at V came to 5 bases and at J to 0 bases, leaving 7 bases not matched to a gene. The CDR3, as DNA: TGTGCCAGTAGTGTAGGGACAGAACGCTCTGGAAACACCATATATTTT. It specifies CASSVGTERSGNTIYF.

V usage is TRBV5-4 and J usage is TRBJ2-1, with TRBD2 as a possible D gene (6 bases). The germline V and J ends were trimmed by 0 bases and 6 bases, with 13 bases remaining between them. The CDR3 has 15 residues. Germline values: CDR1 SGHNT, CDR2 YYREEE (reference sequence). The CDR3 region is CASSLDSGFVNEQFF. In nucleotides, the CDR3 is TGTGCCAGCAGCTTGGATAGCGGCTTTGTCAATGAGCAGTTCTTC.

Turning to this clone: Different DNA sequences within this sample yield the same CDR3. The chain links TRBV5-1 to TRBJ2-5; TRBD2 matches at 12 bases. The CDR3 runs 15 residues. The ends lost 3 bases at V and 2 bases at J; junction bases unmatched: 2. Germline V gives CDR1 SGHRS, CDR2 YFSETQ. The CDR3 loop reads CASSSLAGGQETQYF. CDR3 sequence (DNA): TGCGCCAGCAGCTCACTAGCGGGAGGTCAAGAGACCCAGTACTTC.

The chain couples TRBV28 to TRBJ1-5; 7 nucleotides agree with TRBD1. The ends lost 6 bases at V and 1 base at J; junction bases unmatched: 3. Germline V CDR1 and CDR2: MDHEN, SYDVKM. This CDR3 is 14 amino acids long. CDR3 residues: CASSGTESNQPQHF. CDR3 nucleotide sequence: TGTGCCAGCAGCGGGACAGAGAGCAATCAGCCCCAGCATTTT.

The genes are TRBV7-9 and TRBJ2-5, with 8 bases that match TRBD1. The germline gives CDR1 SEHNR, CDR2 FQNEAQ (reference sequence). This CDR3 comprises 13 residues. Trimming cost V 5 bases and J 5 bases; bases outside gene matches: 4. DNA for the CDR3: TGTGCCAGCAGCAAGACAGGGGTGGAGACCCAGTACTTC. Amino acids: CASSKTGVETQYF. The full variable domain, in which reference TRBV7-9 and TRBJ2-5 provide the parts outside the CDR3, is DTGVSQNPRHKITKRGQNVTFRCDPISEHNRLYWYRQTLGQGPEFLTYFQNEAQLEKSRLLSDRFSAERPKGSFSTLEIQRTEQGDSAMYLCASSKTGVETQYFGPGTRLLVL.

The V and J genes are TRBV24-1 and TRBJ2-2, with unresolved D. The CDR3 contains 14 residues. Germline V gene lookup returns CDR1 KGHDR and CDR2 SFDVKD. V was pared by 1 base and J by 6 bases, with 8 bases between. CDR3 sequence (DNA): TGTGCCACCAGTGATTTTCGAGAGGCCGGGGAGCTGTTTTTT. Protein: CATSDFREAGELFF.

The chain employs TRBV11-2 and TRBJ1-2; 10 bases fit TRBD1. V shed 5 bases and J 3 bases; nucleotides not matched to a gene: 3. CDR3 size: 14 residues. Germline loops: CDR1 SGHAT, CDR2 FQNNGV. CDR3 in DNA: TGTGCCAGCAGCCGAGGACAGGGGGACTATGGCTACACCTTC. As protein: CASSRGQGDYGYTF.

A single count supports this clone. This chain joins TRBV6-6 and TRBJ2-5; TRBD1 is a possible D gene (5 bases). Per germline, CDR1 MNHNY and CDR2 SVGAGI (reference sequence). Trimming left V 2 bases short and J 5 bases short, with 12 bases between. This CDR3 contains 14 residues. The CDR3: CASSYTRVGETQYF. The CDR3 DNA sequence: TGTGCCAGCAGTTACACCAGGGTGGGGGAGACCCAGTACTTC.

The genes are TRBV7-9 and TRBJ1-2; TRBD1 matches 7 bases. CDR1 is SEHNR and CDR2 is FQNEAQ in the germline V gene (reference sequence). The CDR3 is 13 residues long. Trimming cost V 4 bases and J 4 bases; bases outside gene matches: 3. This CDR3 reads CASSYRTGYGYTF. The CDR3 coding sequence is TGTGCCAGCAGCTATCGGACAGGCTATGGCTACACCTTC.

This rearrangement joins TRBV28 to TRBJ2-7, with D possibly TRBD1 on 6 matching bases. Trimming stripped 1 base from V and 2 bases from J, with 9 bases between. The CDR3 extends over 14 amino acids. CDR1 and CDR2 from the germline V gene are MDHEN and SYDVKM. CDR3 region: CASSLYGQTYEQYF. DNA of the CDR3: TGTGCCAGCAGTTTATACGGACAGACCTACGAGCAGTACTTC.

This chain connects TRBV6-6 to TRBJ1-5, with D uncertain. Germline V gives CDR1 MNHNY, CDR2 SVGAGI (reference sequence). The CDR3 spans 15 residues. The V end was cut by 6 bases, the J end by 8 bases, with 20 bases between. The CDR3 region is CASSRLNPGNEPQHF. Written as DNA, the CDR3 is TGTGCCAGCAGCCGACTAAACCCGGGTAACGAGCCCCAGCATTTT.

CDR3: CAWSAHPGLSNQPQHF. DNA for the CDR3: TGTGCCTGGAGTGCCCACCCAGGACTTAGCAATCAGCCCCAGCATTTT. The chain couples TRBV30 to TRBJ1-5; D not resolved. With 1 base removed from V and 0 bases from J, the gap between germline ends came to 13 bases. The CDR3 runs 16 residues. Germline V lookup: CDR1 GTSNPN, CDR2 SVGIG (reference sequence).

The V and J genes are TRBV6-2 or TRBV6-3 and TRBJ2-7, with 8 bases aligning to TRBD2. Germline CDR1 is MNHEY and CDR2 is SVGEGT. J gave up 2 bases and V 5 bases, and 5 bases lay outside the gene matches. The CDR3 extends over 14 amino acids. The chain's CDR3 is CASSAGGDTYEQYF. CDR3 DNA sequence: TGTGCCAGCAGTGCCGGGGGGGATACCTACGAGCAGTACTTC.

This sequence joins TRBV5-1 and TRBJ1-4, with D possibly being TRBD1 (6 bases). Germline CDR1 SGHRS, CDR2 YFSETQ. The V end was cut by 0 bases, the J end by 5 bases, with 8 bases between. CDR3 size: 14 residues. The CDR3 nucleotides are TGCGCCAGCAGCTTGGGGGGGCAGAATGAAAAACTGTTTTTT. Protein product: CASSLGGQNEKLFF.

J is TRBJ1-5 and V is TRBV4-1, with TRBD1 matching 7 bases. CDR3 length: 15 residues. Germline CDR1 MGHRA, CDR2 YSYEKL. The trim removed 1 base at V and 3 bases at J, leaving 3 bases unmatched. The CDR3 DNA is TGCGCCAGCAGCCAAGTAGACAGGGACAATCAGCCCCAGCATTTT. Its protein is CASSQVDRDNQPQHF.

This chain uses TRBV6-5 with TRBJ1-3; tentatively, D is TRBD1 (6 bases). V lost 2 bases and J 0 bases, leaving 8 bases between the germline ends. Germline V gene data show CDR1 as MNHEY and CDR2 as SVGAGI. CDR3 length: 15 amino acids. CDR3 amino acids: CASSYGQSSGNTIYF. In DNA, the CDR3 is TGTGCCAGCAGTTACGGACAGAGCTCTGGAAACACCATATATTTT.

This CDR3 is CASSLSRPPWEGYYGYTF. Here the CDR3 DNA reads TGTGCCAGCAGTTTATCTCGCCCACCCTGGGAGGGTTATTATGGCTACACCTTC. The gene calls are TRBV27 and TRBJ1-2; D is unclear. The CDR3 has 18 amino acids. Per germline, CDR1 MNHEY and CDR2 SMNVEV (reference sequence). V gave up 0 bases and J gave up 5 bases, with 22 bases separating them.

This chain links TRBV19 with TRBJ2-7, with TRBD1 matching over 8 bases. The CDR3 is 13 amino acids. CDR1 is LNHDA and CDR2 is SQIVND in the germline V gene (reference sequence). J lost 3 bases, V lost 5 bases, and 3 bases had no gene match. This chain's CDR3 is CASSWTGFYEQYF. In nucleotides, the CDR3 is TGTGCCAGTAGTTGGACAGGGTTCTACGAGCAGTACTTC.

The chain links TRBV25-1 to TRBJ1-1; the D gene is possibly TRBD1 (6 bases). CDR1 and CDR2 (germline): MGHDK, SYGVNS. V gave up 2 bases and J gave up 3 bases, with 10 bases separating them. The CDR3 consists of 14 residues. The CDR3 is CASSEGGGDTEAFF. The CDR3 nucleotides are TGTGCCAGCAGTGAAGGAGGGGGGGACACTGAAGCTTTCTTT.

The CDR3 nucleotides are TGTGCCAGCAGTTACTCCCGGCTAGCCACATACACAGATACGCAGTATTTT. Translation gives CASSYSRLATYTDTQYF. This chain connects TRBV6-2 or TRBV6-3 to TRBJ2-3; D may be TRBD2 (5 bases). The germline gives CDR1 MNHEY, CDR2 SVGEGT. The CDR3 extends over 17 amino acids. V was pared by 0 bases and J by 2 bases, with 15 bases between.